Shown below are 29 T cell receptor beta chains from a single sample sequenced in a study of tissue T cells after allogeneic stem cell transplantation. Here immunoSEQ multiplex PCR was the method, and the copy in TCRdb shows in-frame clones only, minus some. The sample lists 25,000 to 30,000 clones; over 75% were seen once. The specimen comprised blood, sampled before transplantation. All receptors derive from a woman between 18 and 55 years old who later had graft-versus-host disease after an allogeneic stem cell transplant.

V and J are TRBV3-1 (or the pseudogene TRBV3-2) and TRBJ1-3, with 9 bases matching TRBD1. From germline, CDR1 is LGHDT and CDR2 YNNKEL (reference sequence). The junction had 7 bases not matched to a gene; V was cut back by 5 bases and J by 5 bases. This CDR3 contains 15 residues. The CDR3, as DNA: TGTGCCAGCAGCTATGGGACAGGGCAGCGAAACACCATATATTTT. The encoded protein is CASSYGTGQRNTIYF.

This clone has more than one count but fewer than ten. The rearrangement uses TRBV27 and TRBJ2-7; 7 nucleotides agree with TRBD1. Trimming at V came to 5 bases and at J to 5 bases, leaving 6 bases not matched to a gene. Germline V lookup: CDR1 MNHEY, CDR2 SMNVEV (reference sequence). The CDR3 is 13 residues long. The CDR3 DNA follows: TGTGCCAGCAGTACCGACAGGGTCCACGAGCAGTACTTC. This gives the protein CASSTDRVHEQYF.

V gene TRBV7-6 combines with J gene TRBJ2-7; D not resolved. This CDR3 has 16 amino acids. V was shortened by 1 base and J by 0 bases, with 13 bases between the two germline ends. In germline, CDR1 is SGHVS, CDR2 FNYEAQ. CDR3 coding DNA: TGTGCCAGCAGCTTAGGCACGCTAAGTAGCTCCTACGAGCAGTACTTC. Amino acids: CASSLGTLSSSYEQYF.

This chain links TRBV7-9 with TRBJ2-3; a weak D match, TRBD1 (7 bases). The CDR3 has 16 amino acids. From germline, CDR1 is SEHNR and CDR2 FQNEAQ (reference sequence). Trimming stripped 5 bases from V and 4 bases from J, with 19 bases between. The CDR3 DNA reads TGTGCCAGCAGCCCCGACGGGGGCCAGGGGGCAGATACGCAGTATTTT. Protein product: CASSPDGGQGADTQYF.

J is TRBJ2-1 and V is TRBV5-4, with TRBD2 matching over 11 bases. The ends lost 3 bases at V and 4 bases at J; junction bases unmatched: 6. The CDR3 sequence is 16 residues long. The V gene's germline CDR1 is SGHNT and CDR2 YYREEE (reference sequence). The CDR3, as DNA: TGTGCCAGCAGCTCAGCTAGCGGGAGGACTTACAATGAGCAGTTCTTC. Translation gives CASSSASGRTYNEQFF.

CDR3 in amino acids: CASSLGQFNTEAFF. CDR3 nucleotides: TGTGCCAGCAGCTTAGGACAGTTCAACACTGAAGCTTTCTTT. The rearrangement joins TRBV7-8 to TRBJ1-1; possibly TRBD1 for D (5 bases). The germline CDR1 and CDR2 sequences are SGHVS and FQNEAQ. The CDR3 covers 14 residues. Trimming removed 1 base at V and 2 bases at J, with 8 bases between.

The chain carries TRBV6-2 or TRBV6-3 and TRBJ2-3, with D uncertain. There are 13 residues in the CDR3. CDR1 and CDR2 (germline): MNHEY, SVGEGT. The V gene lost 2 bases and the J gene lost 9 bases, with 12 bases spanning the gap. This CDR3 reads CASSYRLEGTQYF. In nucleotides, the CDR3 is TGTGCCAGCAGTTACCGACTCGAAGGGACGCAGTATTTT.

V and J are TRBV2 and TRBJ1-5, with no clear D. Between the trimmed V and J ends, which lost 8 bases and 1 base, there was a span of 12 bases. The CDR3 is 14 residues long. Germline V gene sequence: CDR1 SNHLY, CDR2 FYNNEI. The CDR3: CASGGGWSNQPQHF. CDR3 nucleotide sequence: TGTGCCAGCGGTGGTGGGTGGAGCAATCAGCCCCAGCATTTT.

V is TRBV3-1 (or the pseudogene TRBV3-2) and J is TRBJ1-2; D unclear. The ends were cut back, 4 bases at V and 3 bases at J, with 9 bases in the middle. Germline V lookup: CDR1 LGHDT, CDR2 YNNKEL (reference sequence). This CDR3 is 13 amino acids long. CDR3 sequence (DNA): TGTGCCAGCAGCCCGCTCAACGACTATGGCTACACCTTC. The encoded protein is CASSPLNDYGYTF.

The CDR3 loop reads CASSQAAAYGYTF. The CDR3 DNA sequence: TGTGCCAGCAGCCAAGCGGCGGCCTATGGCTACACCTTC. J is TRBJ1-2 and V is TRBV3-1 (or the pseudogene TRBV3-2); D unclear. V shed 1 base and J shed 4 bases, with 7 bases lying between them. Germline V gene sequence: CDR1 LGHDT, CDR2 YNNKEL (reference sequence). The CDR3 consists of 13 residues.

The chain employs TRBV10-2 and TRBJ1-1; D is unresolved. The CDR3 contains 13 residues. The germline V gene encodes CDR1 WSHSY and CDR2 SAAADI. Trimming removed 4 bases at V and 0 bases at J, with 6 bases between. The CDR3 region is CASSGAVNTEAFF. The CDR3, as DNA: TGCGCCAGCAGTGGGGCGGTGAACACTGAAGCTTTCTTT.

The V gene is TRBV6-5, the J gene TRBJ2-7; D gene ambiguous. CDR1 MNHEY and CDR2 SVGAGI come from the germline V gene. The CDR3 is 14 amino acids. V was trimmed by 4 bases and J by 0 bases, leaving 10 bases between them. CDR3 sequence reads: CASSSTSDSYEQYF. The CDR3 coding sequence is TGTGCCAGCAGTTCTACTTCAGACTCCTACGAGCAGTACTTC.

This chain joins TRBV18 and TRBJ1-1; 7 bases fit TRBD1. J was trimmed by 2 bases and V by 6 bases; bases with no gene match: 9. The CDR3 runs 15 residues. Germline V gives CDR1 KGHSH, CDR2 LQKENI. The CDR3 sequence: CASSDGQVLNTEAFF. The CDR3 coding sequence is TGTGCCAGCTCCGACGGACAGGTCTTAAACACTGAAGCTTTCTTT.

This chain links TRBV9 with TRBJ1-4; D call uncertain. The CDR3 contains 16 residues. Trimming left V 0 bases short and J 0 bases short, with 9 bases between. Germline CDR1 SGDLS, CDR2 YYNGEE. The CDR3 protein is CASSVGEDPTNEKLFF. CDR3 sequence (DNA): TGTGCCAGCAGCGTAGGGGAGGACCCAACTAATGAAAAACTGTTTTTT.

The rearrangement joins TRBV27 to TRBJ1-3; the D gene is possibly TRBD1 (5 bases). The CDR3 covers 17 residues. V dropped 6 bases and J dropped 0 bases, with 18 bases sitting between them. The V gene's germline CDR1 is MNHEY and CDR2 SMNVEV (reference sequence). The CDR3 here is CASRPDSRWDSGNTIYF. The CDR3 nucleotides are TGTGCCAGCAGACCAGACAGTAGATGGGACTCTGGAAACACCATATATTTT.

The chain combines TRBV7-9 with TRBJ1-2; 7 bases fit TRBD1. CDR3 length: 13 residues. Germline assignment: CDR1 SEHNR and CDR2 FQNEAQ (reference sequence). With V trimmed by 1 base and J by 4 bases, 0 bases remained unmatched. CDR3 in amino acids: CASSLEGAYGYTF. CDR3 DNA: TGTGCCAGCAGCTTAGAGGGGGCCTATGGCTACACCTTC. Full variable domain (rest looked up from reference TRBV7-9 and TRBJ1-2): DTGVSQNPRHKITKRGQNVTFRCDPISEHNRLYWYRQTLGQGPEFLTYFQNEAQLEKSRLLSDRFSAERPKGSFSTLEIQRTEQGDSAMYLCASSLEGAYGYTFGSGTRLTVV.

V is TRBV4-1 and J is TRBJ1-1; D perhaps matches TRBD1 (6 bases). V was shortened by 0 bases and J by 6 bases, with 20 bases between the two germline ends. This CDR3 contains 17 residues. Germline V lookup: CDR1 MGHRA, CDR2 YSYEKL. This chain's CDR3 is CASSQDLRGGGAPEAFF. The CDR3 DNA reads TGCGCCAGCAGCCAAGATCTTCGGGGTGGGGGGGCCCCTGAAGCTTTCTTT.

This chain's CDR3 is CASSQPTGRGTNTEAFF. The CDR3 DNA reads as TGCGCCAGCAGCCAACCGACAGGGAGGGGGACGAACACTGAAGCTTTCTTT. The chain carries TRBV4-1 and TRBJ1-1, with TRBD1 identical over 7 bases. The germline CDR1 and CDR2 sequences are MGHRA and YSYEKL. This CDR3 comprises 17 residues. Losses at the gene ends were 2 bases for V and 1 base for J; bases not matched to a gene: 10.

V gene TRBV19 combines with J gene TRBJ1-1; D is unresolved. Trimming cost V 7 bases and J 1 base, with 10 bases left between them. The germline V gene encodes CDR1 LNHDA and CDR2 SQIVND (reference sequence). The length of the CDR3 is 13 residues. This chain's CDR3 is CASITAANTEAFF. DNA of the CDR3: TGTGCCAGTATCACAGCGGCGAACACTGAAGCTTTCTTT.

This sequence joins TRBV27 and TRBJ2-1; no reliable D call. The ends were cut back, 1 base at V and 7 bases at J, with 14 bases in the middle. The CDR3 sequence is 15 residues long. The V gene's germline CDR1 is MNHEY and CDR2 SMNVEV (reference sequence). The CDR3 is CASSLFNTRPNEQFF. For the CDR3, the DNA is TGTGCCAGCAGTTTATTCAACACCCGTCCGAATGAGCAGTTCTTC.

CDR3 amino acids: CASSSTGGYYNEQFF. The CDR3 DNA follows: TGTGCCAGCAGCTCCACAGGGGGATACTACAATGAGCAGTTCTTC. The J gene is TRBJ2-1, the V gene TRBV7-9, with TRBD1 identical over 8 bases. Unmatched junction bases numbered 5, after V lost 4 bases and J lost 3 bases. The CDR3 has 15 amino acids. The germline gives CDR1 SEHNR, CDR2 FQNEAQ (reference sequence). Combining the CDR3 with reference TRBV7-9 and TRBJ2-1 gives the whole variable domain DTGVSQNPRHKITKRGQNVTFRCDPISEHNRLYWYRQTLGQGPEFLTYFQNEAQLEKSRLLSDRFSAERPKGSFSTLEIQRTEQGDSAMYLCASSSTGGYYNEQFFGPGTRLTVL.

This chain links TRBV2 with TRBJ2-7; 13 positions match TRBD2. The CDR3 runs 14 residues. V dropped 4 bases and J dropped 3; count of bases not matched to a gene: 0. Germline assignment: CDR1 SNHLY and CDR2 FYNNEI. In DNA, the CDR3 is TGTGCCAGCAGTGGGACTAGCGGGGGCTACGAGCAGTACTTC. It encodes CASSGTSGGYEQYF.

The chain employs TRBV11-1 and TRBJ1-1, with D uncertain. Per the germline V gene, CDR1 is SGHAT and CDR2 is FQDESV (reference sequence). Between the trimmed V and J ends, which lost 0 bases and 3 bases, there was a span of 14 bases. The CDR3 covers 16 residues. CDR3 nucleotides: TGTGCCAGCAGCTTAGCTTTCCGGAGAAGAGACACTGAAGCTTTCTTT. This encodes CASSLAFRRRDTEAFF.

The chain is built from TRBV7-9 and TRBJ1-1, with 8 bases lining up with TRBD1. Germline V gives CDR1 SEHNR, CDR2 FQNEAQ (reference sequence). V dropped 1 base and J dropped 6; count of bases not matched to a gene: 7. This CDR3 is built from 15 residues. CDR3 bases: TGTGCCAGCAGCTTAGAGGGGAACAGGGGGGCTGAAGCTTTCTTT. Residues: CASSLEGNRGAEAFF. The variable domain in full, with the rest retrieved from reference TRBV7-9 and TRBJ1-1, is DTGVSQNPRHKITKRGQNVTFRCDPISEHNRLYWYRQTLGQGPEFLTYFQNEAQLEKSRLLSDRFSAERPKGSFSTLEIQRTEQGDSAMYLCASSLEGNRGAEAFFGQGTRLTVV.

The V and J genes are TRBV30 and TRBJ2-1; 8 bases agree with TRBD2. Germline V lookup: CDR1 GTSNPN, CDR2 SVGIG (reference sequence). This CDR3 is 14 amino acids long. The V and J ends lost 8 bases and 0 bases, in that order; junction bases with no gene match: 6. The CDR3 loop is CAAERGSSYNEQFF. The CDR3 nucleotides are TGTGCCGCCGAGCGGGGGAGCTCCTACAATGAGCAGTTCTTC.

J is TRBJ2-1 and V is TRBV6-5; perhaps TRBD1 as D (6 bases). This CDR3 has 15 residues. The V end was cut by 1 base, the J end by 6 bases, with 13 bases between. Germline loops: CDR1 MNHEY, CDR2 SVGAGI. The CDR3 loop is CASSYLRTALNEQFF. The CDR3 DNA reads as TGTGCCAGCAGTTACTTGCGGACAGCCCTCAATGAGCAGTTCTTC.

This clone was observed a handful of times. The chain employs TRBV18 and TRBJ1-6; possible D gene TRBD1, 6 bases. The CDR3 runs to 13 residues. V was clipped by 6 bases and J by 7 bases, with 10 bases between them. Germline V gene data show CDR1 as KGHSH and CDR2 as LQKENI. The CDR3 nucleotides are TGTGCCAGCTCCCGGGACACCAATTCACCCCTCCACTTT. Encoded protein: CASSRDTNSPLHF.

The chain employs TRBV5-4 and TRBJ2-7; 8 positions match TRBD2. Losses at the gene ends were 0 bases for V and 0 bases for J; bases not matched to a gene: 11. CDR3 size: 18 residues. CDR1 is SGHNT, CDR2 YYREEE, per germline (reference sequence). The DNA for the CDR3 is TGTGCCAGCAGCTTGGGACCCCCGGGACTAGATGGCTCCTACGAGCAGTACTTC. Protein: CASSLGPPGLDGSYEQYF. Drawing the rest from reference TRBV5-4 and TRBJ2-7, the complete variable domain is ETGVTQSPTHLIKTRGQQVTLRCSSQSGHNTVSWYQQALGQGPQFIFQYYREEENGRGNFPPRFSGLQFPNYSSELNVNALELDDSALYLCASSLGPPGLDGSYEQYFGPGTRLTVT.

The chain joins TRBV6-5 to TRBJ2-7; perhaps TRBD2 as D (5 bases). Germline V lookup: CDR1 MNHEY, CDR2 SVGAGI. The CDR3 is 13 residues long. With 2 bases removed from V and 5 bases from J, the gap between germline ends came to 10 bases. CDR3 amino acids: CASSYISGNEQYF. CDR3 bases: TGTGCCAGCAGTTACATTTCGGGGAACGAGCAGTACTTC.